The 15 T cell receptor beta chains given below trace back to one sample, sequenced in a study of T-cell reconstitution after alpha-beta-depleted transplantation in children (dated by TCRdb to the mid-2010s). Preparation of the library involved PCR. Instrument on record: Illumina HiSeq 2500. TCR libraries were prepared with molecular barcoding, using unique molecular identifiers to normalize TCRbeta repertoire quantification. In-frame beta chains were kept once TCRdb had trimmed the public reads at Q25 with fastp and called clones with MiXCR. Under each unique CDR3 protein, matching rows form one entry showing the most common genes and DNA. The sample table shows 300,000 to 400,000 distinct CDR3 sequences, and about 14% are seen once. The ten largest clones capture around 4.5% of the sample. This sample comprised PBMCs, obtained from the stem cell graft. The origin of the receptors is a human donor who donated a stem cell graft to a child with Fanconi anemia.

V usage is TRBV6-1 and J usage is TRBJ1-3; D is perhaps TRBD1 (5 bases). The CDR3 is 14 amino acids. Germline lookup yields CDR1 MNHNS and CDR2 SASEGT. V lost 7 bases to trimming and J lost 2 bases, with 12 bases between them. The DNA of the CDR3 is TGTGCCAGCACCCTCGGGGGACCTGGAAACACCATATATTTT. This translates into CASTLGGPGNTIYF.

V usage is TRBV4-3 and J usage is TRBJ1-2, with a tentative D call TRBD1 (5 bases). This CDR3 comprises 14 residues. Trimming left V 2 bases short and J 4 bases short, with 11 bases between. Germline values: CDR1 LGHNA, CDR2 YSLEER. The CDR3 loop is CASSQIGASYGYTF. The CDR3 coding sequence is TGCGCCAGCAGCCAAATAGGGGCAAGCTATGGCTACACCTTC.

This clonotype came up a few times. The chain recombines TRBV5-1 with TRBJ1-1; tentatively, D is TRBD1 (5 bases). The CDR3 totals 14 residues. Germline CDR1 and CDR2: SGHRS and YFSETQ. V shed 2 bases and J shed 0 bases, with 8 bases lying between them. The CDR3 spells CASSLGDVNTEAFF. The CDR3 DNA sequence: TGCGCCAGCAGCTTAGGGGACGTGAACACTGAAGCTTTCTTT.

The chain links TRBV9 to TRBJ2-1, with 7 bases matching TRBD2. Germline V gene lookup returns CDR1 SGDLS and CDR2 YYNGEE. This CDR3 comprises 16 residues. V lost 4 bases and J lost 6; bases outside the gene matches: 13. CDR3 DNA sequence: TGTGCCAGCAGCCCTCGTCCGGGGGGACCGAGCAATGAGCAGTTCTTC. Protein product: CASSPRPGGPSNEQFF.

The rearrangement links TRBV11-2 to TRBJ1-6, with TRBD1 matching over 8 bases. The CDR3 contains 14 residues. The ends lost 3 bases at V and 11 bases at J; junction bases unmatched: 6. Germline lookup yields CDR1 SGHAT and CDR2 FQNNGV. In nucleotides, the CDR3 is TGTGCCAGCAGCTTGCAGGGGGCGGATACACCCCTCCACTTT. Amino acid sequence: CASSLQGADTPLHF.

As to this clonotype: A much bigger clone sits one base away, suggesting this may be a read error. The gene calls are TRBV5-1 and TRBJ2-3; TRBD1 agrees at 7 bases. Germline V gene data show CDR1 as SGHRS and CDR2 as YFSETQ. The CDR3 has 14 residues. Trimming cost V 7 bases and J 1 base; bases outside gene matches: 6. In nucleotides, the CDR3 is TGCGCCAGCGGCGAAGGACAGGGCACAGATACGCAGTATTTT. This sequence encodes CASGEGQGTDTQYF.

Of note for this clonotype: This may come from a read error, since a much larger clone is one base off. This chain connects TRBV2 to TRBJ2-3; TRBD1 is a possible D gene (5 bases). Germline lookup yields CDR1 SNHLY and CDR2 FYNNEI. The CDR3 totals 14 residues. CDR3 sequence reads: CASNGQLSTDTRYF. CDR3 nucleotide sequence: TGTGCCAGCAACGGACAACTAAGCACAGATACGCGGTATTTT.

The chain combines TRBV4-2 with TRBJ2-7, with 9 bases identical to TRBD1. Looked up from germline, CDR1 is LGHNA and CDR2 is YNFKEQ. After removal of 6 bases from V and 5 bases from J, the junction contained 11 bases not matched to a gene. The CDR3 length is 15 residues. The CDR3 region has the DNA TGTGCCAGCAGAAAGGACAGGGGATCTGTCCACGAGCAGTACTTC. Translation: CASRKDRGSVHEQYF.

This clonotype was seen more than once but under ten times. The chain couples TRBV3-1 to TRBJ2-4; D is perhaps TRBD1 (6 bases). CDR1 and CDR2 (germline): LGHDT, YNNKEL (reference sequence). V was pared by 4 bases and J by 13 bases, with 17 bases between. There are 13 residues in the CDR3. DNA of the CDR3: TGTGCCAGCAGCCCCCGAGAAGACAGGAGGCAGTACTTC. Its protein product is CASSPREDRRQYF.

The CDR3 region has the DNA TGTGCCAGCAGCTGGACTAGCGGAAAGGGCCCAGATACGCAGTATTTT. Amino acids: CASSWTSGKGPDTQYF. The V gene is TRBV7-2, the J gene TRBJ2-3; 10 bases fit TRBD2. The CDR3 totals 16 residues. J lost 4 bases, V lost 4 bases, and 8 bases had no gene match. Germline V gene sequence: CDR1 SGHTA, CDR2 FQGNSA.

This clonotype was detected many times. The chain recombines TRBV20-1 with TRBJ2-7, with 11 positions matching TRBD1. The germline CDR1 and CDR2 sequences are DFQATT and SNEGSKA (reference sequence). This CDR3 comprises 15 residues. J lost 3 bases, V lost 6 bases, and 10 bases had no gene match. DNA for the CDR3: TGCAGTGCCCAGGCTGGAGGGACAGGGGGCTACGAGCAGTACTTC. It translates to CSAQAGGTGGYEQYF.

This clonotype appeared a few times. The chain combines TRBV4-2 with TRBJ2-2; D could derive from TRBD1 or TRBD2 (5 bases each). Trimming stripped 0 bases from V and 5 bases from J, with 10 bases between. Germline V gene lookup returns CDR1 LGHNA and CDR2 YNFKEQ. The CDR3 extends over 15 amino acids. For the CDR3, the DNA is TGTGCCAGCAGCCAAGACCGGTGGGGGACCGGGGAGCTGTTTTTT. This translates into CASSQDRWGTGELFF.

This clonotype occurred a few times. DNA for the CDR3: TGTGCCACCAGTGACCCAATCGGGACAGGGGTCAATGAGCAGTTCTTC. This encodes CATSDPIGTGVNEQFF. The J gene is TRBJ2-1, the V gene TRBV24-1, with 10 bases lining up with TRBD1. CDR3 length equals 16 residues. CDR1 and CDR2 (germline): KGHDR, SFDVKD. Losses at the gene ends were 4 bases for V and 6 bases for J; bases not matched to a gene: 8.

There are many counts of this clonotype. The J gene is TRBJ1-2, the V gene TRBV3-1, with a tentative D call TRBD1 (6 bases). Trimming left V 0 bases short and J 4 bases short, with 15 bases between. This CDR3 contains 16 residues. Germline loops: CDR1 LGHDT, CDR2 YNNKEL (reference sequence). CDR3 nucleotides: TGTGCCAGCAGCCAAGATTTGGGGGGCTTAGGCTATGGCTACACCTTC. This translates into CASSQDLGGLGYGYTF.

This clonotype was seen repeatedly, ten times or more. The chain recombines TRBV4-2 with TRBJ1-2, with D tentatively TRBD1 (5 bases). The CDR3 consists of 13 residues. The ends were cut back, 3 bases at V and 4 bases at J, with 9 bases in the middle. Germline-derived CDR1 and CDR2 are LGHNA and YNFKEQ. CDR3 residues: CASSQRDPYGYTF. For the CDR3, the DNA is TGTGCCAGCAGCCAGAGGGACCCCTATGGCTACACCTTC.